This TCR beta chain was identified during a study of shared clonotypes between healthy human individuals. Overall study context: A couple of female and three male donors aged 18 to 49 were enrolled.

The study drew all its donors from Caucasian adults living in Nashville, Tennessee. The study used 98 million or so PBMCs per unsorted sample for genomic DNA. Authors' data handling: ImmunoSEQ output lacked quality scores and full-length reads, limiting matched filtering. Clones were read by immunoSEQ multiplex PCR, and TCRdb kept only the in-frame ones, dropping some. Clone size and the V and J calls come from that table; the DNA yielded D and trimming. Seen here are about 470,000 clones, roughly 83% observed once, and the top ten hold about 13%. Germline assignment: CDR1 SGHTA and CDR2 FQGTGA. This CDR3 is built from 14 residues. With V trimmed by 10 bases and J by 3 bases, 9 bases remained unmatched.

The material sequenced was PBMCs. The chain uses TRBV7-3 and TRBJ2-3, with 8 nucleotides matching TRBD1. This clonotype was obtained from a woman in her thirties or forties in good health. Some clones in this sample may be carry-over from other donors' samples. The CDR3 here is CATSPDRGTDTQYF. CDR3 coding DNA: TGTGCCACCTCGCCCGACAGGGGAACAGATACGCAGTATTTT.